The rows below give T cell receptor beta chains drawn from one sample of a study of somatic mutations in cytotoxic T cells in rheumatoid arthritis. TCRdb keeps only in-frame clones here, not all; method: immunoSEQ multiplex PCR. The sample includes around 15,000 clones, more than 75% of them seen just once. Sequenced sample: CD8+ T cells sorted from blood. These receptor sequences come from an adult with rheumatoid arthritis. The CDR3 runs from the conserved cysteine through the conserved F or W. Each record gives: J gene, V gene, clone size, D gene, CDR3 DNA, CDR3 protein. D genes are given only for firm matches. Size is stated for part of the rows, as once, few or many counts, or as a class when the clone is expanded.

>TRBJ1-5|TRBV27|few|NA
TGTGCCAGCAGTTTATGGCGGGGCAATCAGCCCCAGCATTTT
CASSLWRGNQPQHF
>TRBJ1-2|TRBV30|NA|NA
TGTGCCTGGAGTGAAACAATCTATGGCTACACCTTC
CAWSETIYGYTF
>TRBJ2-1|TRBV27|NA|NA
TGTGCCAGCAGTCTCTCCCAACTTATGACTAATGAGCAGTTCTTC
CASSLSQLMTNEQFF
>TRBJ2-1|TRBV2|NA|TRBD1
TGTGCCAGCAGTGAATTCGGGGGACAGGGTGGAAATGAGCAGTTCTTC
CASSEFGGQGGNEQFF
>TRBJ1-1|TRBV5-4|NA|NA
TGTGCCAGCAGTTCTAGGGAGGCCATGAACACTGAAGCTTTCTTT
CASSSREAMNTEAFF
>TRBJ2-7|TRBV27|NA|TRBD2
TGTGCCAGCAGTTTATCTGGACTAGCGGGGGGGTGGGAGCAGTACTTC
CASSLSGLAGGWEQYF
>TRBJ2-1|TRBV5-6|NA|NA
TGTGCCAGCAGCATCCGGCGGGTAGATGAGCAGTTCTTC
CASSIRRVDEQFF
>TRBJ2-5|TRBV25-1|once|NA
TGTGCCAGCAGTCCTTTTGGACTTTCGCCCCAGTACTTC
CASSPFGLSPQYF
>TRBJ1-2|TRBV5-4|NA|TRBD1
TGTGCCAGCAGCGTAGACAGGGGATTGGGCTATGGCTACACCTTC
CASSVDRGLGYGYTF
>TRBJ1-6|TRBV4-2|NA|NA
TGTGCCAGCAGCCAAGAAGGGTTTTCAGCAAGAAATTCACCCCTCCACTTT
CASSQEGFSARNSPLHF
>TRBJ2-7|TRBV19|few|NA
TGTGCCAGTAGTATGGGCCGGGGCTACGAGCAGTACTTC
CASSMGRGYEQYF
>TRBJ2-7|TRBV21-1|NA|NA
TGTGCCAGCCGGGGCAGGGGGGACTACGAGCAGTACTTC
CASRGRGDYEQYF
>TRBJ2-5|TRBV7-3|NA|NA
TGTGCCAGCAGCTACAACGCCCCACCTAGGACCCCTGAAGAGACCCAGTACTTC
CASSYNAPPRTPEETQYF
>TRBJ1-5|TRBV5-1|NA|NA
TGCGCCAGCAGCTGGAAGGGAGGGGGTAGCAATCAGCCCCAGCATTTT
CASSWKGGGSNQPQHF
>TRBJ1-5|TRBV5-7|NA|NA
TGTGCCAGCAGCCGCATTTTATATCAGCCCCAGCATTTT
CASSRILYQPQHF
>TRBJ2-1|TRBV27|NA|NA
TGTGCCAGCAGTCTCCGGGCCCTCAATGAGCAGTTCTTC
CASSLRALNEQFF
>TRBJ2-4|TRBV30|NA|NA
TGTGCCTGGAGTCGGGACTCGCTAGCCAAAAACATTCAGTACTTC
CAWSRDSLAKNIQYF
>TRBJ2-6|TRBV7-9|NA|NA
TGTGCCAGCAGCTCTCCAGGGAGTCCTGGGGCCAACGTCCTGACTTTC
CASSSPGSPGANVLTF
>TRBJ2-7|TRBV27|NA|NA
TGTGCCAGCAGTTTATTGGGGGACGAGCAGTACTTC
CASSLLGDEQYF
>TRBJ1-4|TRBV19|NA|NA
TGTGCCAGTAGGATGGGAGGACATGAAAAACTGTTTTTT
CASRMGGHEKLFF
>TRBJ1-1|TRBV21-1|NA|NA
TGTGCCAGCAGGCCCGTACGGGGCGTGACTGAAGCTTTCTTT
CASRPVRGVTEAFF
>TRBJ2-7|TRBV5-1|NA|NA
TGCGCCAGCAGCTTGTCGGTACGTGGGGGGTACGAGCAGTACTTC
CASSLSVRGGYEQYF
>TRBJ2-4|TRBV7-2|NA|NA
TGTGCCAGCAGGCAGGAGAACATTCAGTACTTC
CASRQENIQYF
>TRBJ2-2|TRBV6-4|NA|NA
TGTGCCAGCAGCTTGAATGTGGGCACCGGGGAGCTGTTTTTT
CASSLNVGTGELFF
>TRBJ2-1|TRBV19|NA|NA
TGTGCCAGTAGTTTGCGTCCCAGCTCCTACAATGAGCAGTTCTTC
CASSLRPSSYNEQFF
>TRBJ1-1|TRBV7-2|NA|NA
TGTGCCAGCAGCCTATTAGGCACTGAAGCTTTCTTT
CASSLLGTEAFF
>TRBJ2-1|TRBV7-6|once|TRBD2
TGTGCCAGCAGCTCCAGCTCGGGGGGGCTCTACAATGAGCAGTTCTTC
CASSSSSGGLYNEQFF
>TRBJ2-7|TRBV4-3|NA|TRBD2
TGCGCCAGCAGCCAAGGAAGGTGGGACTACTACGAGCAGTACTTC
CASSQGRWDYYEQYF
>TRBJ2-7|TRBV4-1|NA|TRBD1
TGCGCCAGCAGCCCACGGGACAGATACGAGCAGTACTTC
CASSPRDRYEQYF
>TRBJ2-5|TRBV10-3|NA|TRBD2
TGTGCCATCAGTGAGCAACCCCCTGGGGGGGTTCAAGAGACCCAGTACTTC
CAISEQPPGGVQETQYF
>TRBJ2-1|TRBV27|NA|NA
TGTGCCAGCAACCCGGTAGCGGCAAGCTCCTACAATGAGCAGTTCTTC
CASNPVAASSYNEQFF
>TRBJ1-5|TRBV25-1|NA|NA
TGTGCCAGCAGTGCTCAGGGTCGCAATCAGCCCCAGCATTTT
CASSAQGRNQPQHF
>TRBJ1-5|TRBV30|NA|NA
TGTGCCTGGAGTGTACTGGGGGCAGAAGGAGATCAGCCCCAGCATTTT
CAWSVLGAEGDQPQHF